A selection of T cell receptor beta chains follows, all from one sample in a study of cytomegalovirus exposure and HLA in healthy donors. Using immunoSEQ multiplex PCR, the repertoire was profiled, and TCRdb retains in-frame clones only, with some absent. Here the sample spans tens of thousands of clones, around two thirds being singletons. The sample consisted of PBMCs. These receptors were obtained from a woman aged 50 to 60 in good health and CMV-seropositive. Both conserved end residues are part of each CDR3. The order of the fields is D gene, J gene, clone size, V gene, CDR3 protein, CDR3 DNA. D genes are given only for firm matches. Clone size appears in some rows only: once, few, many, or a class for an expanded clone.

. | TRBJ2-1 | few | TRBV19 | CASSIQRADEQFF | TGTGCCAGTAGTATCCAGCGGGCAGATGAGCAGTTCTTC
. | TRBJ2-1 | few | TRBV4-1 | CASSQDQGRDEQFF | TGCGCCAGCAGCCAAGATCAGGGTAGGGATGAGCAGTTCTTC
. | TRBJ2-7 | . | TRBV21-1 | CASSKLERGTGPFLNEQYF | TGTGCCAGCAGCAAACTGGAGAGAGGGACAGGGCCATTTCTCAACGAGCAGTACTTC
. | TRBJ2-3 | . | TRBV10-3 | CAILRGTGASDTQYF | TGTGCCATCTTAAGGGGCACAGGCGCCTCAGATACGCAGTATTTT
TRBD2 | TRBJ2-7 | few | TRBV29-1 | CSAGLAGAFSYEQYF | TGCAGCGCGGGACTAGCGGGAGCCTTCTCCTACGAGCAGTACTTC
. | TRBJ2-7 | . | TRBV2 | CASSERARESYEQYF | TGTGCCAGCAGTGAACGGGCCAGGGAATCCTACGAGCAGTACTTC
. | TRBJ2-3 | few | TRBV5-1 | CASTNTDTQYF | TGCGCCAGCACCAACACAGATACGCAGTATTTT
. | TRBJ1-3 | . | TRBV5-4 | CASSLGTASGNTIYF | TGTGCCAGCAGCTTGGGGACAGCCTCTGGAAACACCATATATTTT
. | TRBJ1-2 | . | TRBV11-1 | CASSLSGGHEGYTF | TGTGCCAGCAGCTTATCTGGGGGCCATGAGGGCTACACCTTC
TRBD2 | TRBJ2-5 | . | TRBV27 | CASNPRYVGGVETQYF | TGTGCCAGCAACCCCCGGTACGTGGGAGGGGTTGAGACCCAGTACTTC
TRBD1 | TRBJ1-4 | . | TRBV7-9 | CASSFGQENEKLFF | TGTGCCAGCAGCTTTGGACAGGAAAATGAAAAACTGTTTTTT
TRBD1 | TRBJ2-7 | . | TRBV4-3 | CASSHRQGAIGNEQYF | TGCGCCAGCAGCCACAGGCAGGGGGCGATCGGAAACGAGCAGTACTTC
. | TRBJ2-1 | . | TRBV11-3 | CASSQGGWEQFF | TGTGCCAGCAGCCAGGGGGGTTGGGAGCAGTTCTTC
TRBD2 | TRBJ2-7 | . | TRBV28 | CASSPYSGLAGGEQYF | TGTGCCAGCAGCCCGTACTCCGGACTAGCGGGGGGTGAGCAGTACTTC
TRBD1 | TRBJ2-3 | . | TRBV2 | CASSGDRGLSDTQYF | TGTGCCAGCAGCGGGGACAGGGGGCTTAGCGATACGCAGTATTTT
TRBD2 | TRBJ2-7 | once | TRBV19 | CASSPVWSGGERYEQYF | TGTGCCAGTTCCCCAGTCTGGTCTGGGGGGGAAAGATACGAGCAGTACTTC
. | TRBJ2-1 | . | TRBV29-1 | CSVEDGRGNEQFF | TGCAGCGTTGAAGATGGGCGGGGCAATGAGCAGTTCTTC
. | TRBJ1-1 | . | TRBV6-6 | CASSATPNTEAFF | TGTGCCAGCAGTGCGACACCGAACACTGAAGCTTTCTTT
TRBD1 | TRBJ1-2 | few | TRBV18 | CASSHSQGDYGYTF | TGTGCCAGCTCACATTCTCAGGGGGACTATGGCTACACCTTC
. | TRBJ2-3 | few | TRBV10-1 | CASSEGQPGDTQYF | TGCGCCAGCAGTGAGGGGCAACCAGGGGATACGCAGTATTTT
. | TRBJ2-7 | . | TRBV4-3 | CASSQVAGQGNNEQYF | TGCGCCAGCAGCCAAGTGGCTGGGCAGGGGAACAACGAGCAGTACTTC
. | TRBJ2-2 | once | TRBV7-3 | CASSLSQLGNLNTGELFF | TGTGCCAGCAGCTTAAGCCAACTCGGGAACCTGAACACCGGGGAGCTGTTTTTT
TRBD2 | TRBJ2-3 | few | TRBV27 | CASSLDRGGLSTDTQYF | TGTGCCAGCTCCCTTGACCGGGGGGGACTAAGCACAGATACGCAGTATTTT
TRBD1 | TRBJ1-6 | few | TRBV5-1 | CASSLGTGGGDSPLHF | TGCGCCAGCAGCTTGGGAACAGGGGGTGGGGATTCACCCCTCCACTTT
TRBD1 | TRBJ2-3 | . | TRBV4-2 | CASSPGQGTDTQYF | TGTGCCAGCAGCCCGGGACAGGGCACAGATACGCAGTATTTT
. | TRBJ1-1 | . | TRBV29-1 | CSVFRTEAFF | TGCAGCGTCTTCAGGACTGAAGCTTTCTTT
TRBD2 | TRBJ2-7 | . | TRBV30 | CAWQHTSGKYEQYF | TGTGCCTGGCAACATACTAGCGGGAAGTACGAGCAGTACTTC
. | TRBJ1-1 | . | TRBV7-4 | CASSSTENTEAFF | TGTGCCAGCAGCTCCACAGAGAACACTGAAGCTTTCTTT
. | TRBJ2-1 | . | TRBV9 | CASSAHRLGGEQFF | TGTGCCAGCAGCGCGCACCGCCTAGGTGGCGAGCAGTTCTTC
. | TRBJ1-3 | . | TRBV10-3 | CAISATTGTTGNTIYF | TGTGCCATCAGTGCAACAACAGGGACCACTGGAAACACCATATATTTT
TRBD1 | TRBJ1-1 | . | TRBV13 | CASSPGTGGITEAFF | TGTGCCAGCAGCCCCGGGACAGGGGGCATCACTGAAGCTTTCTTT
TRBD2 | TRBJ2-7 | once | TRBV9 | CASSVERTSGNYEQYF | TGTGCCAGCAGCGTAGAAAGAACTAGCGGAAACTACGAGCAGTACTTC
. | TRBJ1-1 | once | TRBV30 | CAWSVLPEMNTEAFF | TGTGCCTGGAGTGTACTCCCTGAAATGAACACTGAAGCTTTCTTT
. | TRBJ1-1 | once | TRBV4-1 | CASSQAGSETEAFF | TGCGCCAGCAGCCAAGCGGGGAGCGAGACTGAAGCTTTCTTT
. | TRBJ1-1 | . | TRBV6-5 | CASEAGLANTEAFF | TGTGCCAGCGAGGCGGGGCTGGCGAACACTGAAGCTTTCTTT
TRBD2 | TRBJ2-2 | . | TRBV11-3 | CASSPLAGGLPGELFF | TGTGCCAGCAGTCCCCTAGCGGGAGGGTTGCCCGGGGAGCTGTTTTTT
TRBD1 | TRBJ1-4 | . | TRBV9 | CASSPRQGATNEKLFF | TGTGCCAGCAGCCCACGACAGGGTGCAACTAATGAAAAACTGTTTTTT
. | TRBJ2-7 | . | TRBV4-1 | CASSKQPGGNRLFNEQYF | TGCGCCAGCAGTAAGCAACCTGGGGGGAATCGTCTTTTCAACGAGCAGTACTTC
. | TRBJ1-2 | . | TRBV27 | CASSTTGLDGYAF | TGTGCCAGCAGTACCACGGGTTTGGATGGCTACGCCTTC
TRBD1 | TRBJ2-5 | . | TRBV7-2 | CASSSKSGGVETQYF | TGTGCCAGCAGCTCCAAATCAGGGGGTGTTGAGACCCAGTACTTC
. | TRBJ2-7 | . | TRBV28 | CASSHDLGRTYEQYF | TGTGCCAGCAGCCACGATCTAGGCCGGACCTACGAGCAGTACTTC
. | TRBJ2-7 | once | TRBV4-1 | CASSQDFPGGSYEQYF | TGCGCCAGCAGCCAAGATTTCCCCGGGGGTTCCTACGAGCAGTACTTC
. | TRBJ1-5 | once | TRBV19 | CASIQGNNQPQHF | TGTGCCAGTATCCAGGGTAACAATCAGCCCCAGCATTTT
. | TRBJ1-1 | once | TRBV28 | CASSFFGGTMNTEAFF | TGTGCCAGCAGTTTTTTTGGTGGGACTATGAACACTGAAGCTTTCTTT